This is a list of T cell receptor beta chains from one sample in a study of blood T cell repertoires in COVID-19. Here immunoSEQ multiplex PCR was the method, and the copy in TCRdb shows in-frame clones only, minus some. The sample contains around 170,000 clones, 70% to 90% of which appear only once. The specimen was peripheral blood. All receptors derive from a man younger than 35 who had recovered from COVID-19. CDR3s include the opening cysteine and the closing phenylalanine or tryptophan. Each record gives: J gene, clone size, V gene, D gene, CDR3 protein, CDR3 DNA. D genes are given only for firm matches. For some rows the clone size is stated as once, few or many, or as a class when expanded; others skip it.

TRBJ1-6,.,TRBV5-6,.,CASSPHPRNNSPLHF,TGTGCCAGCAGCCCTCACCCCAGAAATAATTCACCCCTCCACTTT
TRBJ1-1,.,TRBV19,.,CASSIGAGFLQGTEAFF,TGTGCCAGTAGTATCGGAGCAGGGTTTCTCCAGGGCACTGAAGCTTTCTTT
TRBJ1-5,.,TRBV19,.,CASSIGNQPQHF,TGTGCCAGTAGTATCGGCAATCAGCCCCAGCATTTT
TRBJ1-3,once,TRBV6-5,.,CASSYSGQPADTIYF,TGTGCCAGCAGTTACTCGGGGCAGCCCGCGGACACCATATATTTT
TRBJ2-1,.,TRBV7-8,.,CASSSSTNSYNEQFF,TGTGCCAGCAGCTCCTCTACTAACTCCTACAATGAGCAGTTCTTC
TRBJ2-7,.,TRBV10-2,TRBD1,CASRGQGAYEQYF,TGCGCCAGCAGGGGGCAGGGGGCCTACGAGCAGTACTTC
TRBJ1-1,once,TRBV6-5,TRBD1,CASRGQMNTEAFF,TGTGCCAGCAGGGGACAGATGAACACTGAAGCTTTCTTT
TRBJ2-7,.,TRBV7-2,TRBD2,CASSWTSNEQYF,TGTGCCAGCAGCTGGACTAGTAACGAGCAGTACTTC
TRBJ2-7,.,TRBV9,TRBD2,CASSASGTSGYEQYF,TGTGCCAGCAGCGCTTCCGGGACTAGCGGCTACGAGCAGTACTTC
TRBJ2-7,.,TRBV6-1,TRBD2,CASSDLAGAPYEQYF,TGTGCCAGCAGTGATCTAGCGGGAGCCCCCTACGAGCAGTACTTC